This TCR beta chain was recovered during a study of blood T cell repertoires in COVID-19. Across the study: The samples span acute and convalescent COVID-19 from the United States, Italy and Spain.

V lost 7 bases, J lost 0 bases, and 8 bases stayed unmatched. CDR1 LGHDT and CDR2 YNNKEL come from the germline V gene (reference sequence). This CDR3 contains 15 residues. Per the study methods: The assay estimated nucleated cells by amplifying reference gene primers. Libraries were prepared by immunoSEQ multiplex PCR; TCRdb keeps only in-frame clonotypes and omits some of them. V, J and clone size reflect that table, while D and trimming were determined from the DNA. The profile covers around 330,000 clones, with 89% appearing a single time and over 4% taken by the ten largest. The chain combines TRBV3-1 (or the pseudogene TRBV3-2) with TRBJ1-1, with TRBD1 identical over 7 bases. This clonotype was obtained from a man aged 60-69 years who had recovered from COVID-19. Material: PBMCs or T cells enriched from blood (not recorded which). DNA for the CDR3: TGTGCCAGCACCCACAGGCAGGGGGTGAACACTGAAGCTTTCTTT. This codes for CASTHRQGVNTEAFF.